A selection of T cell receptor beta chains follows, all from one sample in a study of post-analysis software for immune sequencing data. TCRdb recomputed calls from the PCR reads with MiXCR, one row per CDR3 protein. This sample has 650,000 to 850,000 distinct CDR3 sequences; around 45% occur once, and the top ten carry 4.9%. The sequenced material came from blood. The receptors were sampled from a girl between 10 and 17 years old with multiple sclerosis. Each CDR3 is given with its conserved first and last residue. The D gene is left open where the match is weak. Clone size is not always given. Where it is, it says once, few, many or a class for expanded clones.

cdr3_aa	cdr3_nt	clone_size	d_call	j_call	v_call
CSVVMETQYF	TGCAGCGTTGTAATGGAGACCCAGTACTTC	-	-	TRBJ2-5	TRBV29-1
CASSDGLAGEQYF	TGTGCCAGCAGCGATGGACTAGCGGGAGAGCAGTACTTC	few	TRBD2	TRBJ2-7	TRBV7-8
CAISDPSGDEQYF	TGTGCCATCAGTGATCCGTCAGGGGACGAGCAGTACTTC	-	-	TRBJ2-7	TRBV10-3
CASSVLAGARETQYF	TGTGCCAGCAGCGTCTTAGCGGGAGCCCGAGAGACCCAGTACTTC	-	TRBD2	TRBJ2-5	TRBV9
CSVEAVNTEAFF	TGCAGCGTTGAGGCAGTGAACACTGAAGCTTTCTTT	few	-	TRBJ1-1	TRBV29-1
CASSPWDSPLEQYF	TGTGCCAGCAGTCCTTGGGACTCCCCTCTCGAGCAGTACTTC	-	-	TRBJ2-7	TRBV27
CASSFGAETGGGYEQYF	TGTGCCAGCAGTTTCGGTGCGGAGACAGGGGGCGGGTACGAGCAGTACTTC	-	TRBD1	TRBJ2-7	TRBV28
CSVVGDRGQKQYF	TGCAGCGTCGTCGGGGACAGGGGACAGAAGCAGTACTTC	-	TRBD1	TRBJ2-5	TRBV29-1
CASSLPGAGTEAFF	TGCGCCAGCAGCTTGCCGGGGGCAGGGACTGAAGCTTTCTTT	-	-	TRBJ1-1	TRBV5-1
CASRSGTSRNEQFF	TGTGCCAGCAGGTCCGGGACTAGCCGTAATGAGCAGTTCTTC	-	TRBD2	TRBJ2-1	TRBV12-3/TRBV12-4
CASSVGPALLSDGYTF	TGTGCCAGCAGCGTAGGCCCAGCACTTCTTTCGGATGGCTACACCTTC	-	-	TRBJ1-2	TRBV9
CASSLLTAQTDTQYF	TGCGCCAGCAGCCTGCTGACGGCACAAACAGATACGCAGTATTTT	once	-	TRBJ2-3	TRBV5-1
CASRRLLAGRSTDTQYF	TGTGCCAGCAGGCGCCTCCTAGCGGGACGAAGCACAGATACGCAGTATTTT	-	TRBD2	TRBJ2-3	TRBV28
CSASGQGQETQYF	TGCAGTGCTAGCGGACAGGGCCAAGAGACCCAGTACTTC	few	TRBD1	TRBJ2-5	TRBV20-1
CASSAGTWIYNEQFF	TGTGCCAGCAGCGCCGGGACTTGGATATACAATGAGCAGTTCTTC	few	-	TRBJ2-1	TRBV7-2
CASSILTGTDTQYF	TGTGCCAGTAGTATACTGACAGGCACAGATACGCAGTATTTT	-	-	TRBJ2-3	TRBV19
CASSFSSSGGDYGYTF	TGTGCCAGCAGTTTCTCTTCGTCTGGCGGGGATTATGGCTACACCTTC	-	-	TRBJ1-2	TRBV6-5
CASSQVRGPEQFF	TGTGCCAGCAGCCAAGTGAGGGGTCCTGAGCAGTTCTTC	few	-	TRBJ2-1	TRBV3-1
CASSDHSRDGYTF	TGTGCCAGCAGTGACCACAGCAGGGACGGCTACACCTTC	-	-	TRBJ1-2	TRBV6-2/TRBV6-3
CASSFGQSNYGYTF	TGTGCCAGCAGTTTTGGACAGTCGAACTATGGCTACACCTTC	few	-	TRBJ1-2	TRBV12-3/TRBV12-4
CASSLEGQGLFEKLFF	TGCGCCAGCAGCTTGGAAGGACAGGGTCTTTTTGAAAAACTGTTTTTT	-	TRBD1	TRBJ1-4	TRBV5-1
CSVASGGSRYNEQFF	TGCAGCGTTGCCAGTGGGGGGTCTCGGTACAATGAGCAGTTCTTC	-	-	TRBJ2-1	TRBV29-1
CASSLAPLELYNEQFF	TGTGCCAGCAGTTTAGCGCCTTTAGAACTCTACAATGAGCAGTTCTTC	-	-	TRBJ2-1	TRBV12-3/TRBV12-4
CASSQLRESVQYF	TGTGCCAGCTCACAACTTAGGGAGTCGGTGCAGTACTTC	-	-	TRBJ2-7	TRBV18
CASSFSDDRAGNEQFF	TGTGCCAGCAGCTTCTCCGATGACAGGGCTGGTAATGAGCAGTTCTTC	-	TRBD1	TRBJ2-1	TRBV7-8